This TCR beta chain was obtained from a study of cytomegalovirus exposure and HLA in healthy donors. This CDR3 comprises 14 residues. V lost 0 bases and J lost 5, with 10 bases in between. Germline CDR1 reads MNHNY; CDR2 reads SVGAGI (reference sequence). Primers included in the PCR were 60 Vbeta and 13 Jbeta primers. Only in-frame clones appear in the TCRdb table, and some are missing; sequencing was by immunoSEQ multiplex PCR. The profile shows around 140,000 clones, 60% to 80% of them singletons. Whereas donors were nominally healthy upon sampling, unrecorded immune exposures were probable. The TCR sequence derives from a female donor in good health and CMV-seronegative. The chain has TRBV6-6 and TRBJ2-5; maybe TRBD1 (5 bases). Sequencing was carried out using PBMCs. CDR3 residues: CASSYSSGLETQYF. Written as DNA, the CDR3 is TGTGCCAGCAGTTACTCATCAGGGCTGGAGACCCAGTACTTC.